This T cell receptor (beta chain) was retrieved from a study of blood T cell repertoires in COVID-19 (dated by TCRdb to 2020 to 2021). For the study in its entirety: Samples from collaborators originated in the United States, Italy and Spain and spanned both the acute and convalescent phases of COVID-19. The prospective study material was composed of cDNA or gDNA derived from T cells, B-cell-depleted T cells, or PBMCs. Deeply sampled blood TCRbeta repertoires from subjects exposed to, actively infected with, or recovered from COVID-19 were included in the dataset. A freely available public database, intended as a resource for researchers studying the immune response to SARS-CoV-2, is where the repertoires were released. Samples were obtained from the ongoing ImmuneRACE study (first 160 participants) and from some 1,200 subjects provided by 6 global collaborators. A de-identified subject ID, COVID-19 status, age in years and sex were almost always included in the sample metadata. Where HLA class I and class II types were available, the types were taken from metadata supplied by the sample provider, not from assay-based typing.

The research as a whole found: The amount of clinical and demographic metadata varied by source and participant and was provided uncurated.

The junction shows trimming of 2 bases on V and 2 bases on J, plus 19 bases between the germline ends. The CDR3 spans 17 residues, from the cysteine through the phenylalanine. The entry retains the CDR3 DNA only, 51 bases that are in frame from base 1. Via the germline V gene, CDR1 is SGHRS and CDR2 YFSETQ. In regard to this clone: Its antigen has not been determined. Within one base of it there is no much larger clone, and no base qualities were kept.

The immunoSEQ Assay, a bias-controlled multiplex PCR, was used to amplify TCRbeta CDR3 regions from genomic DNA. In the paper's pipeline: Within the assay, amplification of reference gene primers was used to estimate how many nucleated cells each sample contained. To quantify the absolute abundance of each unique TCRbeta CDR3 rearrangement, sequence reads were collapsed and filtered. For each sample, productive Simpson clonality was calculated as the square root of Simpson's diversity index over productive rearrangements. TCRdb stores this immuneACCESS table with in-frame sequences only. Part of the clones is absent; in the studies checked, under half of the shortfall reflects unresolved V genes, and no reason is known for the rest. Clone size and the V and J calls come from that table; the DNA yielded D and trimming. The sample contains 190,000 or so clones, 85% of them found a single time. The top ten clones comprise 15% to 20% of the sample.

Participants in the prospective study were enrolled through a virtual design, were aged roughly 18 to 95 years, and lived in 20 to 30 United States geographic areas. To assign participants to cohorts, the prospective study relied on clinical history that participants themselves reported in a screening survey and a study questionnaire. For ImmuneRACE Cohort 3, a participant was defined as recovered based on two consecutive negative NP/OP PCR tests, clearance by a healthcare professional, or resolution of symptoms. Each participant in the prospective study had whole blood, serum and a nasopharyngeal or oropharyngeal swab collected by mobile phlebotomists. Participants in the prospective study had the option to provide additional blood draws and questionnaires over an approximately 2-month period. Before DNA extraction, blood samples from the prospective study were shipped at room temperature or frozen.

The receptor's source is a man between 35 and 55 years old who had recovered from COVID-19. The chain is made from TRBV5-1 and TRBJ1-2; no D gene is confidently identified. Specimen: PBMCs or T cells enriched from blood (not recorded which). CDR3 protein: CASSFHPTTTENYGYTF. The base sequence is TGCGCCAGCAGCTTTCACCCCACCACCACAGAGAACTATGGCTACACCTTC.